This T cell receptor beta chain was captured in a study of vaccination and CD4 T cells after COVID-19. Turning to the study itself: Convalescent individuals exhibited SARS-CoV-2 positivity on nasal swab PCR, with fewer than 10 mild and one severe presentation. Study-level findings and limits: Median counts of SARS-CoV-2-reactive clonotypes increased from around 20 to 38; this difference was not significant.

Concerning this clonotype: Antigen unknown.

Treatment given: roughly 10-day PBMC culture with coronavirus spike peptide pools or control peptides (ViraFEST assay). The Oncomine TCR Beta short-read assay sequenced DNA from cultured CD4+ T cells. TCRdb used MiXCR to reprocess the PCR reads, holding one entry per CDR3 protein. The sample records 13,000 or so distinct CDR3 sequences, 41% being singletons. Sequencing used CD4+ T cells from blood, cultured in vitro, obtained after SARS-CoV-2 vaccination. The clonotype was recovered from a human donor who had recovered from COVID-19.

This chain's CDR3 is CASSPQGLETQYF. For the CDR3, the DNA is TGTGCCAGCAGCCCACAGGGACTGGAGACCCAGTACTTC. The rearrangement links TRBV28 to TRBJ2-5; D may match TRBD1 or TRBD2 (6 bases each). The CDR3 totals 13 residues. The germline V gene encodes CDR1 MDHEN and CDR2 SYDVKM. V was clipped by 6 bases and J by 5 bases, with 13 bases between them.